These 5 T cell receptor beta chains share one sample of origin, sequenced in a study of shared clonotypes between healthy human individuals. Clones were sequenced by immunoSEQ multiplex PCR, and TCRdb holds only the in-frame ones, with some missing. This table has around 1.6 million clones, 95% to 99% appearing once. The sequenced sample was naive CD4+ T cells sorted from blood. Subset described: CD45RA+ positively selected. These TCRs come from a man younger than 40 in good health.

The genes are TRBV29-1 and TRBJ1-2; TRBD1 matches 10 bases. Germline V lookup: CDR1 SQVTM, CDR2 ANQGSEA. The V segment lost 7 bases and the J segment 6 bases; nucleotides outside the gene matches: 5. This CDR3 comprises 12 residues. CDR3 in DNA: TGCAGCGCCGGGACAGGGGCGGATGGCTACACCTTC. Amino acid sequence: CSAGTGADGYTF.

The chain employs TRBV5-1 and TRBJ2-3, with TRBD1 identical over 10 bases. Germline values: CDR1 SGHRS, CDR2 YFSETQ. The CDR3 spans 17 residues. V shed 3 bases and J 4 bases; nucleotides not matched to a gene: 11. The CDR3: CASSSKAWDRGADTQYF. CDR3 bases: TGCGCCAGCAGCTCTAAAGCATGGGACAGGGGAGCAGATACGCAGTATTTT.

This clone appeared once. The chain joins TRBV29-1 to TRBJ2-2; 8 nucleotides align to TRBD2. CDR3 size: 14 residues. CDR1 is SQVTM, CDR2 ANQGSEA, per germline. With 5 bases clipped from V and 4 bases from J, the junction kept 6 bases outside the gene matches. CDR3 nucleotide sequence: TGCAGCGTTTCAAGCGGGAGAGGCACCGGGGAGCTGTTTTTT. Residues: CSVSSGRGTGELFF.

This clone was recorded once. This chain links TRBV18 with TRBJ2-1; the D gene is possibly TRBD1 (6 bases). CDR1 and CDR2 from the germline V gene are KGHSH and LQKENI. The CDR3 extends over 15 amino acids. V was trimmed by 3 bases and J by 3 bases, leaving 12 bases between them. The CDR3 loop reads CASSPQVQGYNEQFF. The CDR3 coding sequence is TGTGCCAGCTCACCGCAAGTACAGGGCTACAATGAGCAGTTCTTC.

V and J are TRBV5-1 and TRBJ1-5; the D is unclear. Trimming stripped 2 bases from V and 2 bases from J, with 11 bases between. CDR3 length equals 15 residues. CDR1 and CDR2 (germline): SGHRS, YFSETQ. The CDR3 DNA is TGCGCCAGCAGCTTCGAGGGTTTAGGCAATCAGCCCCAGCATTTT. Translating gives CASSFEGLGNQPQHF.